The entry that follows covers one T cell receptor beta chain sequence. This sample was included in a study of T cell changes during pregnancy in multiple sclerosis. Repertoires were generated with immunoSEQ multiplex PCR, while TCRdb's copy carries only in-frame clones and drops some. This table has some 80,000 clones, around 92% appearing once. This sequence originates from a female donor in good health, enrolled as a control in a pregnancy study. Sequenced material: peripheral blood, taken in the first trimester of pregnancy.

Here the CDR3 reads CASRGIFSNQPQHF. The CDR3 DNA sequence: TGTGCCAGTCGAGGCATTTTTAGCAATCAGCCCCAGCATTTT. V gene TRBV19 combines with J gene TRBJ1-5; no firm D call. V was pared by 8 bases and J by 0 bases, with 11 bases between. The CDR3 is 14 residues long. The V gene's germline CDR1 is LNHDA and CDR2 SQIVND (reference sequence).